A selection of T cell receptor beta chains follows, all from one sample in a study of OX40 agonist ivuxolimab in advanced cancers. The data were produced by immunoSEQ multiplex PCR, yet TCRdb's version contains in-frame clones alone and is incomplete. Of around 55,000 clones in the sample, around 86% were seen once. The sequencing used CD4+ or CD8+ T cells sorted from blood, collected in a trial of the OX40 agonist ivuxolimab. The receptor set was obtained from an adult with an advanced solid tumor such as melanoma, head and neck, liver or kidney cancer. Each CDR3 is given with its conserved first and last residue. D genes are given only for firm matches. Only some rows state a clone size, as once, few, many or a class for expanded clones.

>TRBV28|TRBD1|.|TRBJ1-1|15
TGTGCCAGCAGTCTCCGACAGGGGGCCCACACTGAAGCTTTCTTT
CASSLRQGAHTEAFF
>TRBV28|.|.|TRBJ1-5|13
TGTGCCAGCAGTAGTGACATTGGTCAGCCCCAGCATTTT
CASSSDIGQPQHF
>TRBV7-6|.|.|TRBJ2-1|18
TGTGCCAGCAGCTTCCGGAAAAGCGGGACTCAGGGGGGCAATGAGCAGTTCTTC
CASSFRKSGTQGGNEQFF
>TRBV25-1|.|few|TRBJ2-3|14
TGTGCCAGCAGTGGACAGACAACAGCGGATACGCAGTATTTT
CASSGQTTADTQYF
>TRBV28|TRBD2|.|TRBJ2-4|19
TGTGCCAGCAGTTTTTCTACTAGCGGGAGGACCCTAGCCAAAAACATTCAGTACTTC
CASSFSTSGRTLAKNIQYF
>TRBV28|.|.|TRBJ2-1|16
TGTGCCAGCAGTTTATTATCTGGTGGGGCTTACAATGAGCAGTTCTTC
CASSLLSGGAYNEQFF
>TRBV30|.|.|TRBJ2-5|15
TGTGCCTGGAGTGTATTTTGGGGGGTATTAGAGACCCAGTACTTC
CAWSVFWGVLETQYF
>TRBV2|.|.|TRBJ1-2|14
TGTGCCAGCAACGAAGGTATAGGGAGGTATGGCTACACCTTC
CASNEGIGRYGYTF
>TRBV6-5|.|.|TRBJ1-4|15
TGTGCCAGCAGTTCCAGGGGTTCTTCAAATGAAAAACTGTTTTTT
CASSSRGSSNEKLFF
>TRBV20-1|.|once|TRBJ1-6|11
TGCAGTGCTCGCTGGGATTCACCCCTCCACTTT
CSARWDSPLHF
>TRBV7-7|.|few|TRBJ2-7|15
TGTGCTAGCAGCGTCCGGGACGGGTTCTCCTACGAGCAGTACTTC
CASSVRDGFSYEQYF
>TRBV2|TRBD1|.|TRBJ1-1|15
TGTGCCAGCAGGCCCCAGACAGGGTTTGGCACTGAAGCTTTCTTT
CASRPQTGFGTEAFF
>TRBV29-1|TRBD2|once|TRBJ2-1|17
TGCAGCGTGACCGGGACTAGCGGAAAGAGCTCCTACAATGAGCAGTTCTTC
CSVTGTSGKSSYNEQFF
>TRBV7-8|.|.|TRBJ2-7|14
TGTGCCAGCAGCCACAATGCGGGAACATACGAGCAGTACTTC
CASSHNAGTYEQYF
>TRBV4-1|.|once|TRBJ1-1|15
TGCGCCAGCAGCCAAGGAGCCCAGGGGAACACTGAAGCTTTCTTT
CASSQGAQGNTEAFF
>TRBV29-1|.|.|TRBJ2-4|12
TGCAGCGTTCACAGAGGGGGAAACATTCAGTACTTC
CSVHRGGNIQYF
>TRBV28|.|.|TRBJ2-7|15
TGTGCCAGCAGTCCTGTGGGTACGGGGGCGTACGAGCAGTACTTC
CASSPVGTGAYEQYF
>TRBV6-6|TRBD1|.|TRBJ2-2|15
TGTGCCAGCAGACCAGACAGGGGAGGAACCGGGGAGCTGTTTTTT
CASRPDRGGTGELFF
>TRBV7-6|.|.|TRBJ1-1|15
TGTGCCAGCAGCTTGGGAGGGGGATTGGACACTGAAGCTTTCTTT
CASSLGGGLDTEAFF
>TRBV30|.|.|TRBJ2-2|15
TGTGCCTTGGGGCGACGGGAGAAACCCACCGGGGAGCTGTTTTTT
CALGRREKPTGELFF
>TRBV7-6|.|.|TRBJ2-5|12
TGTGCCAGCAGCTTAGCGGGGGAGACCCAGTACTTC
CASSLAGETQYF
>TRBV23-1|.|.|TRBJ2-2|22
TGCGCCAGCAGTCAATCTCCGGGACCCCCGCCCCGACTCCCCCCATGGGACGGGGAGCTGTTTTTT
CASSQSPGPPPRLPPWDGELFF
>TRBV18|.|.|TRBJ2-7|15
TGTGCCAGCTCACCACGGCTAGCTAAAGACTACGAGCAGTACTTC
CASSPRLAKDYEQYF
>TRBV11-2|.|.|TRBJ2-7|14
TGTGCCAGCAGCTTACTGAGTACTTCCTACGAGCAGTACTTC
CASSLLSTSYEQYF
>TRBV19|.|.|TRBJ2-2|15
TGTGCCAGTAGCCCAACGCAAGGGTACACCGGGGAGCTGTTTTTT
CASSPTQGYTGELFF
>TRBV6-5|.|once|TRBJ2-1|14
TGTGCCAGCAGTTACTCTCCTTCGGTCAATGAGCAGTTCTTC
CASSYSPSVNEQFF
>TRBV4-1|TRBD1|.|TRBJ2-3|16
TGCGCCAGCAGCCCGCATGGGACAGTCGGCACAGATACGCAGTATTTT
CASSPHGTVGTDTQYF
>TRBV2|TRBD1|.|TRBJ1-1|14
TGTGCCAGCCGACTGAAATCAGGGGGTACTGAAGCTTTCTTT
CASRLKSGGTEAFF
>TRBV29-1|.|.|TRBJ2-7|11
TGCAGCGTCTCAGGGGCCTACGAGCAGTACTTC
CSVSGAYEQYF
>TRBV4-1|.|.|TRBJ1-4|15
TGCGCCAGCAGCCAAGGGGCCGGTCAGAATGAAAAACTGTTTTTT
CASSQGAGQNEKLFF
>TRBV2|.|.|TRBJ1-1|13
TGTGCCAGCGTAGGGACCGTAGACACTGAAGCTTTCTTT
CASVGTVDTEAFF
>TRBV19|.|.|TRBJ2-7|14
TGTGCCAGTAGTATAGATCTCGGAACTTACGAGCAGTACTTC
CASSIDLGTYEQYF
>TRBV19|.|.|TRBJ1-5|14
TGTGCCAGTACCACGGACAGATTGTTTCAGCCCCAGCATTTT
CASTTDRLFQPQHF
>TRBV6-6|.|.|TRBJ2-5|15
TGTGCCAGCAGTTACTCCGGGACAAGTCAAGAGACCCAGTACTTC
CASSYSGTSQETQYF
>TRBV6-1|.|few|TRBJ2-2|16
TGTGCCAGCAGTGAAGCAGGTAGCGTGAACACCGGGGAGCTGTTTTTT
CASSEAGSVNTGELFF
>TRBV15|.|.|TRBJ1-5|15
TGTGCCACCAGCAGAGATAGGGTAAGAGGTCAGCCCCAGCATTTT
CATSRDRVRGQPQHF
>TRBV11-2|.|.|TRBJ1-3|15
TGTGCCAGCAGCTTAGGTATCCAGGGTGGAAACACCATATATTTT
CASSLGIQGGNTIYF
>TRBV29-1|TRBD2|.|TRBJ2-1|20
TGCAGCGTTGAAGATCGATCTCGAAGCGGGAGTGGTCTGTCCTACAATGAGCAGTTCTTC
CSVEDRSRSGSGLSYNEQFF
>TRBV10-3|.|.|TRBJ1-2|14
TGTGCCATCAGGTTAGTCCGGGACGTCAACGGCTACACCTTC
CAIRLVRDVNGYTF
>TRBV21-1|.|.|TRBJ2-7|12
TGTGCCAGCACCCTAGCTGGGGCCGTGCAGTACTTC
CASTLAGAVQYF
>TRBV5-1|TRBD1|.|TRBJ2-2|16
TGCGCCAGCAGCTTATCCGGGACAGACAGCACCGGGGAGCTGTTTTTT
CASSLSGTDSTGELFF
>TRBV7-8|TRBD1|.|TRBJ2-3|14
TGTGCCAGCAGCCCCGGGACAGACACAGATACGCAGTATTTT
CASSPGTDTDTQYF
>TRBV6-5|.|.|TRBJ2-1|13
TGTGCCAGCGGCAACATGGGCTACAATGAGCAGTTCTTC
CASGNMGYNEQFF
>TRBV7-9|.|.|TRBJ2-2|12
TGTGCCAGCAGCTTAATAAACGGGGAGCTGTTTTTT
CASSLINGELFF
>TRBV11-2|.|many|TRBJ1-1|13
TGTGCCAGCAGCTTAGATTTGAACACTGAAGCTTTCTTT
CASSLDLNTEAFF
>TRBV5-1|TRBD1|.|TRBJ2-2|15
TGCGCCAGCAGCAGGGGACAGGTCTTGGCCGGGGAGCTGTTTTTT
CASSRGQVLAGELFF
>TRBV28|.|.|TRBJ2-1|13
TGTGCCAGCAGTTTCCGACAGTACAATGAGCAGTTCTTC
CASSFRQYNEQFF
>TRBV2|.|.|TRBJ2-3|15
TGTGCCAGCAGTGCGAACGGGGGAGTATCAGATACGCAGTATTTT
CASSANGGVSDTQYF
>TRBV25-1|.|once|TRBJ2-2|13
TGTGCCAGCAGAAAGGTCGGCACCGGGGAGCTGTTTTTT
CASRKVGTGELFF
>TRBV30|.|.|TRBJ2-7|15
TGTGCCTGGAGACCCACCCCGGGAGTACGTTACGAGCAGTACTTC
CAWRPTPGVRYEQYF
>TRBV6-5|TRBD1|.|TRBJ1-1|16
TGTGCCAGCAGTTACCTATTGACAGGGATGAACACTGAAGCTTTCTTT
CASSYLLTGMNTEAFF
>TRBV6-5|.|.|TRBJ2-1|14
TGTGCCAGCAGTTACTCGAAGGGGTACAATGAGCAGTTCTTC
CASSYSKGYNEQFF
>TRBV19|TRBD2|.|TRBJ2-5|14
TGTGCCAGTAGTATGGGCGGGAGGGCCGGGACCCAGTACTTC
CASSMGGRAGTQYF
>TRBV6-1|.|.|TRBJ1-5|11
TGTGCCAGCAGTGCCCCTCAGCCCCAGCATTTT
CASSAPQPQHF
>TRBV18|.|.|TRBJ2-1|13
TGTGCCAGCTCACCATGGGGGGCTAATGAGCAGTTCTTC
CASSPWGANEQFF
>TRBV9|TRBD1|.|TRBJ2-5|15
TGTGCCAGCAGCCTCCAGACAGGGGGGTTAGAGACCCAGTACTTC
CASSLQTGGLETQYF
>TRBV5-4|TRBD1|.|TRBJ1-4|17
TGTGCCAGCAGCTCAGGGGACAGGGGGCGTCGGAGTGAAAAACTGTTTTTT
CASSSGDRGRRSEKLFF
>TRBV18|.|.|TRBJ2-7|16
TGTGCCAGCTCAACATACGGACAGTCCACGACCAGTGAGCAGTACTTC
CASSTYGQSTTSEQYF
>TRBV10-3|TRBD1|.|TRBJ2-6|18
TGTGCCATCAGTGAAAGAGGACAGGTCCTCTCTGGGGCCAACGTCCTGACTTTC
CAISERGQVLSGANVLTF
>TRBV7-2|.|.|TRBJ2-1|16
TGTGCCAGCAGCTTAGGCGGCGGGGTCTCCTACAATGAGCAGTTCTTC
CASSLGGGVSYNEQFF